The rows below give T cell receptor beta chains drawn from one sample of a study of cytomegalovirus exposure and HLA in healthy donors. Some clones are missing from TCRdb's copy, which holds only in-frame ones; the method was immunoSEQ multiplex PCR. The sample carries about 99,000 clones, about three quarters recorded once. The specimen sequenced was PBMCs. These receptors were collected from a woman between 18 and 29 years old in good health and CMV-seropositive. The CDR3 runs from the conserved cysteine through the conserved F or W. Fields, in order: V gene, clone size, D gene, J gene, CDR3 protein, CDR3 DNA. D genes are given only for firm matches. Expanded clones are given a class, and other clones once, few, many or no size at all.

>TRBV28|NA|TRBD1|TRBJ2-3
CASSLQGGTDTQYF
TGTGCCAGCAGTTTGCAGGGGGGCACAGATACGCAGTATTTT
>TRBV30|NA|NA|TRBJ2-2
CAWSVRSPGELFF
TGTGCCTGGAGTGTACGGTCCCCCGGGGAGCTGTTTTTT
>TRBV5-1|NA|TRBD1|TRBJ1-4
CASSVGDRGNEKLFF
TGCGCCAGCAGCGTGGGGGACAGGGGTAATGAAAAACTGTTTTTT
>TRBV27|NA|NA|TRBJ2-2
CASSLSPLTGELFF
TGTGCCAGCAGTTTAAGCCCCCTCACCGGGGAGCTGTTTTTT
>TRBV29-1|NA|TRBD1|TRBJ2-1
CSAPRSGTGSNEQFF
TGCAGCGCTCCAAGGTCCGGGACAGGTTCCAATGAGCAGTTCTTC
>TRBV30|NA|TRBD1|TRBJ2-1
CAWSSGTGSYNEQFF
TGTGCCTGGAGTTCCGGGACAGGCTCCTACAATGAGCAGTTCTTC
>TRBV30|NA|TRBD2|TRBJ2-3
CAWSRLAAGTDTQYF
TGTGCCTGGAGCAGACTAGCGGCGGGGACAGATACGCAGTATTTT
>TRBV5-6|NA|NA|TRBJ2-7
CASSSWMTGNYEQYF
TGTGCCAGCAGCTCCTGGATGACAGGAAACTACGAGCAGTACTTC
>TRBV5-4|NA|NA|TRBJ1-6
CASSSQTNNSPLHF
TGTGCCAGCAGCTCACAGACAAATAATTCACCCCTCCACTTT
>TRBV15|NA|TRBD1|TRBJ1-1
CATRGGGNTEAFF
TGTGCCACCAGAGGGGGCGGGAACACTGAAGCTTTCTTT
>TRBV30|NA|TRBD2|TRBJ2-1
CAWNGGEGTYNEQFF
TGTGCCTGGAATGGGGGGGAGGGCACCTACAATGAGCAGTTCTTC
>TRBV12-5|NA|NA|TRBJ1-1
CASGLGGKETEAFF
TGTGCTAGTGGTCTAGGGGGTAAGGAGACTGAAGCTTTCTTT
>TRBV29-1|few|TRBD2|TRBJ2-5
CSVDLTGGETQYF
TGCAGCGTTGATCTAACGGGGGGAGAGACCCAGTACTTC
>TRBV10-1|NA|TRBD2|TRBJ2-7
CASSEWPSGSTYEQYF
TGCGCCAGCAGTGAGTGGCCTAGCGGGTCAACCTACGAGCAGTACTTC
>TRBV7-8|few|TRBD2|TRBJ2-3
CASSSGLAVSTDTQYF
TGTGCCAGCAGCTCCGGACTAGCGGTTAGCACAGATACGCAGTATTTT
>TRBV5-1|few|TRBD1|TRBJ1-6
CASSETGQGKSPLHF
TGCGCCAGCAGCGAAACGGGACAGGGCAAATCACCCCTCCACTTT
>TRBV10-2|once|TRBD2|TRBJ2-7
CASSDFETSGSYEQYF
TGCGCCAGCAGTGATTTCGAGACTAGCGGTTCCTACGAGCAGTACTTC
>TRBV28|NA|NA|TRBJ1-1
CASRPQGNTEAFF
TGTGCCAGCAGACCTCAGGGAAACACTGAAGCTTTCTTT
>TRBV4-2|NA|TRBD1|TRBJ1-2
CATQPEQGSYGYTF
TGTGCCACCCAACCCGAACAGGGGTCTTATGGCTACACCTTC
>TRBV19|NA|NA|TRBJ2-4
CASSIEVEVNIQYF
TGTGCCAGTAGTATAGAAGTGGAGGTGAACATTCAGTACTTC
>TRBV27|NA|NA|TRBJ2-7
CASSFGGEQYF
TGTGCCAGCAGTTTCGGTGGCGAGCAGTACTTC
>TRBV5-4|NA|NA|TRBJ2-3
CASSVPGGRDTQYF
TGTGCCAGCAGCGTCCCAGGGGGGCGAGATACGCAGTATTTT
>TRBV13|NA|NA|TRBJ1-2
CASSLGADYGYTF
TGTGCCAGCAGCTTAGGGGCTGACTATGGCTACACCTTC
>TRBV9|NA|TRBD2|TRBJ2-3
CASSVDGRARDTQYF
TGTGCCAGCAGCGTGGACGGGAGGGCCAGAGATACGCAGTATTTT
>TRBV6-5|NA|TRBD1|TRBJ1-2
CASSYGTGRGGYTF
TGTGCCAGCAGTTATGGGACAGGGAGAGGAGGCTACACCTTC
>TRBV13|NA|TRBD2|TRBJ2-7
CASSSSGTRSYEQYF
TGTGCCAGCAGCTCCTCCGGGACTAGGAGCTACGAGCAGTACTTC
>TRBV5-1|once|NA|TRBJ1-1
CASQDSTNTEAFF
TGCGCCAGCCAGGACAGTACGAACACTGAAGCTTTCTTT
>TRBV7-9|NA|NA|TRBJ2-5
CASSLVSETQYF
TGTGCCAGCAGCTTAGTATCCGAGACCCAGTACTTC
>TRBV10-2|NA|NA|TRBJ1-1
CASYGGTEAFF
TGCGCCAGCTACGGGGGGACTGAAGCTTTCTTT
>TRBV28|NA|TRBD1|TRBJ2-7
CASSPARQGVLYEQYF
TGTGCCAGCAGTCCTGCCAGGCAGGGGGTCTTGTACGAGCAGTACTTC
>TRBV30|NA|NA|TRBJ2-7
CAWSAAYEQYF
TGTGCCTGGAGTGCCGCCTACGAGCAGTACTTC
>TRBV10-3|NA|TRBD2|TRBJ2-3
CAAARTGLREDTQYF
TGTGCCGCGGCCCGGACGGGACTAAGGGAAGATACGCAGTATTTT
>TRBV6-5|NA|NA|TRBJ2-7
CASSYSGAHEQYF
TGTGCCAGCAGTTACTCAGGGGCCCACGAGCAGTACTTC
>TRBV6-5|many|NA|TRBJ2-7
CASSYSGHSYEQYF
TGTGCCAGCAGTTATTCGGGACACTCCTACGAGCAGTACTTC
>TRBV10-3|NA|NA|TRBJ1-1
CASAFGNTEAFF
TGTGCCAGTGCCTTCGGGAACACTGAAGCTTTCTTT
>TRBV21-1|NA|NA|TRBJ1-5
CASTPGTGDYSNQPQHF
TGTGCCAGCACCCCAGGGACAGGGGATTATAGCAATCAGCCCCAGCATTTT
>TRBV27|NA|TRBD1|TRBJ2-3
CASSNGQATDTQYF
TGTGCCAGCAGTAACGGACAGGCCACAGATACGCAGTATTTT
>TRBV18|NA|NA|TRBJ2-5
CASSPEEVETQYF
TGTGCCAGCTCACCAGAGGAGGTAGAGACCCAGTACTTC
>TRBV6-1|NA|TRBD2|TRBJ2-3
CASDSGRFSTDTQYF
TGTGCCAGCGATAGCGGGAGGTTTAGCACAGATACGCAGTATTTT
>TRBV7-9|once|TRBD1|TRBJ2-7
CASSAAPPYRDRVNEQYF
TGTGCCAGCAGCGCCGCCCCTCCATACCGGGACAGGGTAAACGAGCAGTACTTC
>TRBV30|NA|TRBD1|TRBJ2-3
CAWSGTGVEEF
TGTGCCTGGAGTGGGACAGGGGTCGAGGAATTT
>TRBV12-5|NA|NA|TRBJ2-2
CASGLIPLKLAETNTGELFF
TGTGCTAGTGGTTTGATTCCTCTCAAACTAGCCGAAACGAACACCGGGGAGCTGTTTTTT
>TRBV19|once|TRBD1|TRBJ1-6
CASSMPADRGRGSPLHF
TGTGCCAGTAGCATGCCCGCTGACAGGGGGCGAGGGTCACCCCTCCACTTT
>TRBV6-1|NA|NA|TRBJ1-5
CATIQGRGQPQHF
TGTGCCACCATACAGGGAAGAGGACAGCCCCAGCATTTT
>TRBV28|NA|TRBD2|TRBJ2-2
CASSPSGRENTGELFF
TGTGCCAGCAGTCCCAGCGGGAGAGAGAACACCGGGGAGCTGTTTTTT
>TRBV11-2|NA|TRBD1|TRBJ2-7
CASSPGQGVGYEQYF
TGTGCCAGCAGCCCCGGACAGGGGGTGGGCTACGAGCAGTACTTC
>TRBV4-1|few|NA|TRBJ2-7
CASSHTDEQVYEQYF
TGCGCCAGCAGCCACACGGACGAACAGGTTTACGAGCAGTACTTC
>TRBV19|NA|TRBD1|TRBJ1-2
CASRIVGTGHGYTF
TGTGCCAGTAGGATTGTTGGGACAGGGCATGGCTACACCTTC
>TRBV10-3|NA|TRBD2|TRBJ2-1
CAIKPGLADNNEQFF
TGTGCCATCAAGCCGGGACTAGCGGATAACAATGAGCAGTTCTTC
>TRBV9|NA|NA|TRBJ2-2
CASSVVETANTGELFF
TGTGCCAGCAGCGTAGTTGAGACAGCGAACACCGGGGAGCTGTTTTTT
>TRBV11-2|NA|TRBD1|TRBJ2-5
CASSLPSRGETQYF
TGTGCCAGCAGCTTACCCAGCAGGGGGGAGACCCAGTACTTC
>TRBV10-1|NA|TRBD1|TRBJ1-5
CASRDGQGGQPQHF
TGCGCCAGCAGAGACGGACAGGGGGGTCAGCCCCAGCATTTT
>TRBV21-1|NA|NA|TRBJ1-5
CASSNEVTGNQPQHF
TGTGCCAGCAGCAATGAAGTGACAGGGAATCAGCCCCAGCATTTT
>TRBV30|few|NA|TRBJ1-1
CAWSEGVEAFF
TGTGCCTGGAGTGAAGGAGTTGAAGCTTTCTTT
>TRBV5-1|once|NA|TRBJ2-7
CASSLGAVGAEQYF
TGCGCCAGCAGCTTGGGGGCGGTGGGGGCCGAGCAGTACTTC
>TRBV29-1|NA|NA|TRBJ1-2
CSVVQGSANYGYTF
TGCAGCGTTGTACAGGGAAGCGCGAACTATGGCTACACCTTC
>TRBV30|NA|NA|TRBJ2-7
CAWGRDSLEQYF
TGTGCCTGGGGACGAGACAGTTTGGAGCAGTACTTC